The rows below give T cell receptor beta chains drawn from one sample of a study of human T cells and chemical hapten exposure. TCRdb processed the RACE reads anew with MiXCR; each CDR3 protein has one entry. The data contain under 450,000 distinct CDR3 sequences, around 6% of them seen just once; the ten biggest clones take up around 5.6%. The sample in question was whole blood, obtained in connection with sensitization to the hapten diphenylcyclopropenone (DPC). The receptors derive from a woman in her late teens or twenties with alopecia areata. Some clones in this sample may be carry-over from other donors' samples. The CDR3 runs from the conserved cysteine through the conserved F or W. A D gene is named only where the DNA matches it firmly. The size field is filled for only some rows; it gives once, few, many or a size class.

size	J	D	V	DNA	CDR3
many	TRBJ2-7	-	TRBV25-1	TGTGCCAGCAGTGAAGGAGGTGCCTACGAGCAGTACTTC	CASSEGGAYEQYF
few	TRBJ2-1	-	TRBV19	TGTGCCAGTAGTATGGACAGCCAGCCCTACAATGAGCAGTTCTTC	CASSMDSQPYNEQFF
many	TRBJ1-5	-	TRBV6-2/TRBV6-3	TGTGCCAGCACCAAGATACAGGGTACCCCCCAGCATTTT	CASTKIQGTPQHF
many	TRBJ1-1	-	TRBV4-3	TGCGCCAGCAGCCAAGAGGGGGAAAGGGAGACTAACACTGAAGCTTTCTTT	CASSQEGERETNTEAFF
-	TRBJ2-5	-	TRBV12-3/TRBV12-4	TGTGCCAGCAGTTTAATACCCGGGCCGCTTCAAGAGACCCAGTACTTC	CASSLIPGPLQETQYF
few	TRBJ1-1	TRBD1	TRBV9	TGTGCCAGCAGCGTAGGATACAGGGGCCACACTGAAGCTTTCTTT	CASSVGYRGHTEAFF
few	TRBJ2-3	TRBD2	TRBV3-1	TGTGCCAGCAGCCACAGCGGGGGGGCTGGGAATACGCAGTATTTT	CASSHSGGAGNTQYF
few	TRBJ2-7	-	TRBV12-3/TRBV12-4	TGTGCCAGCAGCACCGGGACACCCCACGAGCAGTACTTC	CASSTGTPHEQYF
many	TRBJ2-5	-	TRBV2	TGTGCCATATCGGACTCGAGGGAGACCCAGTACTTC	CAISDSRETQYF
many	TRBJ1-1	-	TRBV2	TGTGCCAGCAGTGATGTCTCACAAGGTCGTCAGGGAAGAGAGGGGACTGAAGCTTTCTTT	CASSDVSQGRQGREGTEAFF
few	TRBJ1-2	TRBD1	TRBV20-1	TGCAGTGCTAGGGCCCCTGGGACAGCCAACTATGGCTACACCTTC	CSARAPGTANYGYTF
-	TRBJ2-3	TRBD1	TRBV27	TGTGCCAGCAGTTTCTTCCGGGACAGGGGGACAGATACGCAGTATTTT	CASSFFRDRGTDTQYF
many	TRBJ1-5	-	TRBV12-3/TRBV12-4	TGTGCCAGCAGTTTAACAAATAGCAATCAGCCCCAGCATTTT	CASSLTNSNQPQHF